What follows are 12 T cell receptor beta chains derived from one specimen sequenced in a study of long-term antiretroviral therapy in people with HIV. At survey level, the immunoSEQ assay was run in its v3.0 version. Repertoires were generated with immunoSEQ multiplex PCR, while TCRdb's copy carries only in-frame clones and drops some. The data show approximately 26,000 clones, roughly four fifths seen once. The sequences come from unsorted PBMCs, collected 2.9 years after starting antiretroviral therapy. Source of these receptors: a man aged 45 to 65 with HIV.

This clone was counted once. J is TRBJ2-2 and V is TRBV9; no definite D call. This CDR3 is 12 amino acids long. V lost 2 bases, J lost 6 bases, and 5 bases lay in between. Germline CDR1 SGDLS, CDR2 YYNGEE. CDR3 nucleotides: TGTGCCAGCAGCGTCCATCCCGGGGAGCTGTTTTTT. Translated: CASSVHPGELFF.

V is TRBV4-3 and J is TRBJ1-2; possible D gene TRBD1, 6 bases. The CDR3 has 14 residues. CDR1 and CDR2 (germline): LGHNA, YSLEER. Deletions cut 2 bases from V and 8 bases from J, with 15 bases between. For the CDR3, the DNA is TGCGCCAGCAGCCAACCGGGACAATTGGAGGGCTACACCTTC. Protein: CASSQPGQLEGYTF.

This clone showed up just a few times. The rearrangement joins TRBV18 to TRBJ1-5; 11 nucleotides align to TRBD1. This CDR3 has 15 residues. The V segment lost 2 bases and the J segment 11 bases; nucleotides outside the gene matches: 8. Per the germline V gene, CDR1 is KGHSH and CDR2 is LQKENI. The CDR3 spells CASSPVGQGAVAQHF. CDR3 nucleotide sequence: TGTGCCAGCTCACCAGTAGGACAGGGGGCGGTAGCCCAGCATTTT.

The chain has TRBV19 and TRBJ1-1, with a possible D match to TRBD1 (6 bases). V shed 5 bases and J shed 2 bases, with 15 bases lying between them. The CDR3 runs to 15 residues. In germline, CDR1 is LNHDA, CDR2 SQIVND (reference sequence). CDR3 nucleotide sequence: TGTGCCAGTAGTCCGTGGGGGCGGGGAAACACTGAAGCTTTCTTT. Its translation is CASSPWGRGNTEAFF.

The chain couples TRBV28 to TRBJ1-3; maybe TRBD1 (6 bases). Germline CDR1 is MDHEN and CDR2 is SYDVKM. The V end lost 6 bases, the J end lost 0 bases, and 12 bases lay between the germline ends. The CDR3 length is 15 residues. This chain's CDR3 is CASRAQTGSGNTIYF. In nucleotides, the CDR3 is TGTGCCAGCAGGGCCCAGACAGGCTCTGGAAACACCATATATTTT.

This chain uses TRBV10-3 with TRBJ2-7; the D call may be TRBD1 or TRBD2 (7 bases each). V lost 6 bases, J lost 4 bases, and 16 bases lay in between. Germline-derived CDR1 and CDR2 are ENHRY and SYGVKD. The CDR3 totals 14 residues. The CDR3 coding sequence is TGTGCCATCAGGACTTCAGGGGGGGTTTACGAGCAGTACTTC. Residues: CAIRTSGGVYEQYF.

V gene TRBV6-5 combines with J gene TRBJ2-2; D call uncertain. The CDR3 runs 13 residues. V dropped 4 bases and J dropped 0 bases, with 3 bases sitting between them. Germline V lookup: CDR1 MNHEY, CDR2 SVGAGI. The CDR3 sequence: CASSFPNTGELFF. CDR3 coding DNA: TGTGCCAGCAGTTTCCCGAACACCGGGGAGCTGTTTTTT.

Concerning this clone itself: Compared with germline, one end of the junction differs, possibly owing to a read error. The rearrangement links TRBV11-2 to TRBJ2-5; D may be TRBD2 (6 bases). The CDR3 totals 13 residues. Germline V gives CDR1 SGHAT, CDR2 FQNNGV. Written as DNA, the CDR3 is TGTGCCAGCACCCCGGGGGACCAAGGGACCCAGTACTTC. Its protein is CASTPGDQGTQYF.

The genes are TRBV9 and TRBJ1-5; 7 bases map to TRBD1. V was pared by 0 bases and J by 0 bases, with 9 bases of the junction left unmatched. The CDR3 totals 18 residues. Germline V gives CDR1 SGDLS, CDR2 YYNGEE. The CDR3 coding sequence is TGTGCCAGCAGCGTAGCCGATGGGACAGTCTATAGCAATCAGCCCCAGCATTTT. Residues: CASSVADGTVYSNQPQHF. Full variable domain (rest looked up from reference TRBV9 and TRBJ1-5): DSGVTQTPKHLITATGQRVTLRCSPRSGDLSVYWYQQSLDQGLQFLIQYYNGEERAKGNILERFSAQQFPDLHSELNLSSLELGDSALYFCASSVADGTVYSNQPQHFGDGTRLSIL.

A few counts support this clone. The V and J genes are TRBV28 and TRBJ2-7; D unresolved. CDR3 size: 13 residues. The V end lost 5 bases, the J end lost 2 bases, and 10 bases lay between the germline ends. The germline CDR1 and CDR2 sequences are MDHEN and SYDVKM. CDR3: CASSPPSPYEQYF. CDR3 in DNA: TGTGCCAGCAGTCCCCCGAGCCCCTACGAGCAGTACTTC.

CDR3 amino acids: CASSFTSAGETQYF. CDR3 nucleotide sequence: TGTGCCAGCAGCTTTACTTCAGCGGGGGAGACGCAGTATTTT. The chain has TRBV7-3 and TRBJ2-3; 8 positions agree with TRBD2. This CDR3 is built from 14 residues. V shed 3 bases, J shed 9 bases, and the junction held 8 bases outside the gene matches. Germline loops: CDR1 SGHTA, CDR2 FQGTGA.

V usage is TRBV6-6 and J usage is TRBJ2-1; no reliable D call. The CDR3 length is 12 residues. V lost 6 bases to trimming and J lost 7 bases, with 10 bases between them. The germline V gene encodes CDR1 MNHNY and CDR2 SVGAGI (reference sequence). The CDR3 reads CASSMTDNEQFF. Here the CDR3 DNA reads TGTGCCAGCAGCATGACTGATAATGAGCAGTTCTTC.